What follows are 7 T cell receptor beta chains derived from one specimen sequenced in a study of T cell repertoires in cytomegalovirus infection. TCRdb re-called the reads with MiXCR, one entry per CDR3 protein. The table includes 250,000 or so distinct CDR3 sequences, over 15% detected once. Sequenced input: CD8+ T cells from PBMCs. These receptors originate from a human donor in good health (CMV status not recorded). Some clones in this sample may be carry-over from other donors' samples.

This clonotype was counted many times. This chain joins TRBV4-2 and TRBJ1-2; D remains unclear. This CDR3 region has 14 residues. In germline, CDR1 is LGHNA, CDR2 YNFKEQ. The ends were cut back, 0 bases at V and 2 bases at J, with 7 bases in the middle. The CDR3 is CASSQEGANYGYTF. CDR3 sequence (DNA): TGTGCCAGCAGCCAAGAGGGAGCCAACTATGGCTACACCTTC.

This clonotype was seen at least ten times. This rearrangement joins TRBV7-6 to TRBJ2-3, with D perhaps TRBD2 (5 bases). This CDR3 spans 15 amino acids. Trimming cost V 3 bases and J 4 bases, with 14 bases left between them. Germline CDR1 SGHVS, CDR2 FNYEAQ. CDR3 loop: CASSFSGSDADTQYF. The CDR3 DNA is TGTGCCAGCAGCTTTTCGGGATCGGACGCAGATACGCAGTATTTT.

This clonotype was counted at least ten times. The genes are TRBV14 and TRBJ1-1; D not certain. CDR3 size: 14 residues. Trimming left V 0 bases short and J 2 bases short, with 7 bases between. The germline V gene encodes CDR1 SGHDN and CDR2 FVKESK. The chain's CDR3 is CASSQDALNTEAFF. The CDR3 region has the DNA TGTGCCAGCAGCCAAGATGCCTTAAACACTGAAGCTTTCTTT.

Many counts were recorded for this clonotype. The genes are TRBV6-4 and TRBJ2-2, with a possible D match to TRBD1 (6 bases). The CDR3 runs to 16 residues. The germline V and J ends were trimmed by 0 bases and 1 base, with 9 bases remaining between them. Germline CDR1 is MRHNA and CDR2 is SNTAGT. The CDR3 is CASSDSATGNTGELFF. The CDR3 DNA is TGTGCCAGCAGTGACTCTGCGACAGGGAACACCGGGGAGCTGTTTTTT.

This clonotype appeared a few times. The V gene is TRBV28, the J gene TRBJ2-6; no firm D call. The V end lost 3 bases, the J end lost 0 bases, and 6 bases lay between the germline ends. CDR1 is MDHEN, CDR2 SYDVKM, per germline. This CDR3 has 15 residues. This CDR3 is CASSFLTSGANVLTF. For the CDR3, the DNA is TGTGCCAGCAGTTTCCTGACCTCTGGGGCCAACGTCCTGACTTTC.

This clonotype was picked up many times. V gene TRBV7-2 combines with J gene TRBJ2-7, with a possible D match to TRBD1 (6 bases). Germline CDR1 and CDR2: SGHTA and FQGNSA. The CDR3 extends over 15 amino acids. Between the trimmed V and J ends, which lost 4 bases and 0 bases, there was a span of 13 bases. CDR3 bases: TGTGCCAGCAGCTCAACGGCAGGGGCCTCCTACGAGCAGTACTTC. Protein: CASSSTAGASYEQYF.

This clonotype was counted at least ten times. The CDR3 bases are TGTGCCAGCAGCCTAACCCCGACTAGCTGGGCAGATACGCAGTATTTT. Translating it yields CASSLTPTSWADTQYF. The rearrangement uses TRBV7-8 and TRBJ2-3, with 7 bases matching TRBD2. This CDR3 is built from 16 residues. CDR1 is SGHVS and CDR2 is FQNEAQ in the germline V gene. V trimming: 5 bases; J trimming: 4 bases; junction bases outside the gene matches: 12. Full variable domain (rest looked up from reference TRBV7-8 and TRBJ2-3): GAGVSQSPRYKVAKRGQDVALRCDPISGHVSLFWYQQALGQGPEFLTYFQNEAQLDKSGLPSDRFFAERPEGSVSTLKIQRTQQEDSAVYLCASSLTPTSWADTQYFGPGTRLTVL.